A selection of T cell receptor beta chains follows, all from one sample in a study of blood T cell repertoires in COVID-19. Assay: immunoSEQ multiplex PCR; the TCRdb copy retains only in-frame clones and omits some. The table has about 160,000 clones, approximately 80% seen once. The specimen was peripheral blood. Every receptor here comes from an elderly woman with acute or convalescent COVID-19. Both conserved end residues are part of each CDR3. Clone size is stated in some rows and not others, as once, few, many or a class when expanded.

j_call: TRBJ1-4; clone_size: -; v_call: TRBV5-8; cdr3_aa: CASSMPAGATNEKLFF
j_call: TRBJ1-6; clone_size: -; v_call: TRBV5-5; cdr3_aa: CASSRVGQQYNSPLHF
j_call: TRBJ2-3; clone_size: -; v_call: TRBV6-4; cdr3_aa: CASSVGTASTDTQYF
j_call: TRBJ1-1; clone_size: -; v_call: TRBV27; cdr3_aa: CASSLPLWWAMNTEAFF
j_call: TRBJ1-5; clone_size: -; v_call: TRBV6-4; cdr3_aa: CASSESLNQPQHF
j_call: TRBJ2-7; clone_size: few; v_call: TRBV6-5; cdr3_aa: CASSSGGAGGFYEQYF
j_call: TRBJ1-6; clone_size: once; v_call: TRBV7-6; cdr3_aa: CASSLGQGSSPLHF
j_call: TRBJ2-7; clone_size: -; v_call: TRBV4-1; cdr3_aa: CASSQLTLSSYEQYF
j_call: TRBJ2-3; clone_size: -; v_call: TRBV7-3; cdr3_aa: CASSSETSGSADTQYF
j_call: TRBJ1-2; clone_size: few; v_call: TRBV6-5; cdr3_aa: CASSYQGLGYTF
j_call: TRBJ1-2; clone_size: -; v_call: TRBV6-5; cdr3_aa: CASSPTGAIYGYTF
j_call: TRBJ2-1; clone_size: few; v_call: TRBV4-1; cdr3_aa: CASRHLAGGRSHNEQFF
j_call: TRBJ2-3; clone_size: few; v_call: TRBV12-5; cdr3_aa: CASGLAVDSYTDTQYF
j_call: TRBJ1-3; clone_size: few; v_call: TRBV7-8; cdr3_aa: CASSLEGATIYF
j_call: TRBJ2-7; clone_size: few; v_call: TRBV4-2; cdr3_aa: CASSQVGTGNSEQYF
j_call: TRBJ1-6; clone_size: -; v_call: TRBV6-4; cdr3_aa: CASSEMENSPLHF
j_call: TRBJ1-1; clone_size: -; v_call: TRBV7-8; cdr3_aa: CASSSRTGGTTKNTEAFF
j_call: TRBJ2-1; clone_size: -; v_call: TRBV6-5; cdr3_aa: CASSYSTLATRKQFF
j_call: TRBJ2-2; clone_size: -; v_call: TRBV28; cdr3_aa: CASINGGALAGGRLTGELFF
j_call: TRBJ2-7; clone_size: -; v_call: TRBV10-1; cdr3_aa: CASSESLAGTYEQYF
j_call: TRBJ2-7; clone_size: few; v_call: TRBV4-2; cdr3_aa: CASSFQAGAATEQYF
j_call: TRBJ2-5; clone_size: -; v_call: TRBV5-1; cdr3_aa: CASSLAERATQYF
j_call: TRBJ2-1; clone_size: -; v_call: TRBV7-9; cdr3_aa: CASSIWVGDSQFF
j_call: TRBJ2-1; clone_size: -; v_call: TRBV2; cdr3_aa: CASSEDIYNEQFF
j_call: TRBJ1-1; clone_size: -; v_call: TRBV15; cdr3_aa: CATSRESGQTNTEAFF
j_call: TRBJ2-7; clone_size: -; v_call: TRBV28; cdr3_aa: CASSLMASGSFHEQYF
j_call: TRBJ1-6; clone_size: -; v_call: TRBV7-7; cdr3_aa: CASSLALSQGPRSPLHF
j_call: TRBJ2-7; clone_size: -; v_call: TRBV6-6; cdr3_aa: CASSSPGTYEQYF
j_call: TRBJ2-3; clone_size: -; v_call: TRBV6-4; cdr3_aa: CASSAQLSDTQYF
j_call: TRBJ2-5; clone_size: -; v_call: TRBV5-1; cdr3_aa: CASSSPAGGETQYF
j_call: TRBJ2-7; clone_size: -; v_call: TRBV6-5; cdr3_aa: CAIRQGTFYEQYF
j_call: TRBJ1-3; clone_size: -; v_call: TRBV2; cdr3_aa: CASRDGSSGNTIYF
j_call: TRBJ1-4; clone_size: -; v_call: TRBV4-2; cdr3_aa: CASSQAQAATNEKLFF